The rows below give T cell receptor beta chains drawn from one sample of a study of blood T cell repertoires in COVID-19. TCRdb's table, derived via immunoSEQ multiplex PCR, lists solely in-frame clones and lacks some. This sample has just under 45,000 clones; roughly four fifths occur once, and the top ten carry around two fifths. The source material was peripheral blood. The origin of the receptors is a human donor in a cohort sampled during active COVID-19. CDR3s include the opening cysteine and the closing phenylalanine or tryptophan. The D gene is left open where the match is weak. Rows may omit the clone size; those that give it use once, few, many or a size class.

>TRBJ2-6|TRBV27|-|-
CASSTDFQEGLSGANVLTF
TGTGCCAGCAGTACAGATTTTCAGGAGGGTTTGTCTGGGGCCAACGTCCTGACTTTC
>TRBJ2-1|TRBV2|once|-
CASRVRDNLYNEQFF
TGTGCCAGCAGAGTCCGGGACAACCTATACAATGAGCAGTTCTTC
>TRBJ1-6|TRBV19|-|TRBD1
CASRGQVSYNSPLHF
TGTGCCAGTAGGGGACAGGTCTCCTATAATTCACCCCTCCACTTT
>TRBJ1-3|TRBV12-3/TRBV12-4|-|-
CASSFRSGNTIYF
TGTGCCAGCAGTTTCAGGTCTGGAAACACCATATATTTT
>TRBJ2-7|TRBV5-6|-|TRBD1
CASSPWTGVTYEQYF
TGTGCCAGCAGCCCCTGGACAGGGGTCACCTACGAGCAGTACTTC
>TRBJ2-5|TRBV7-7|-|TRBD1
CASSVGTGQGETQYF
TGTGCTAGCAGCGTCGGGACAGGGCAGGGAGAGACCCAGTACTTC
>TRBJ1-5|TRBV6-6|-|-
CASSPRQNSNQPQHF
TGTGCCAGCAGTCCCCGACAGAATAGCAATCAGCCCCAGCATTTT
>TRBJ2-1|TRBV6-5|-|-
CASAGVTEQFF
TGTGCCAGCGCCGGGGTCACTGAGCAGTTCTTC
>TRBJ2-7|TRBV30|-|-
CAWTGGEGTSSYEQYF
TGTGCCTGGACCGGAGGAGAGGGTACTTCCTCCTACGAGCAGTACTTC
>TRBJ2-1|TRBV6-5|once|TRBD1
CASSLQGNEQFF
TGTGCCAGCAGTCTACAGGGGAATGAGCAGTTCTTC
>TRBJ1-5|TRBV2|-|-
CASSREPGGRGNQPQHF
TGTGCCAGCAGTCGGGAGCCGGGGGGAAGGGGCAATCAGCCCCAGCATTTT
>TRBJ1-5|TRBV4-3|-|TRBD1
CASSPGQGYSNQPQHF
TGCGCCAGCAGCCCGGGACAGGGCTATAGCAATCAGCCCCAGCATTTT
>TRBJ1-2|TRBV3-1/TRBV3-2|-|TRBD1
CASSARDRDPPGYTF
TGTGCCAGCAGCGCCCGGGACAGGGATCCTCCTGGCTACACCTTC
>TRBJ1-6|TRBV5-4|-|-
CASSSWRSSPLHF
TGTGCCAGCAGCTCGTGGAGGAGTTCACCCCTCCACTTT
>TRBJ1-3|TRBV30|-|-
CAWGRSGVGNTIYF
TGTGCCTGGGGTCGTTCAGGGGTGGGAAACACCATATATTTT
>TRBJ2-7|TRBV18|-|-
CASSPGQGSYEQYF
TGTGCCAGCTCACCGGGTCAGGGCTCCTACGAGCAGTACTTC
>TRBJ2-7|TRBV6-5|-|-
CASGSSGGYPYEQYF
TGTGCCAGCGGCTCCTCAGGGGGGTACCCCTACGAGCAGTACTTC
>TRBJ1-1|TRBV28|-|TRBD1
CASTLEATGTSWDLMGTEAFF
TGTGCCAGCACTCTAGAGGCGACAGGGACGTCGTGGGATTTAATGGGCACTGAAGCTTTCTTT
>TRBJ1-1|TRBV7-3|-|-
CASSFGLSEAFF
TGTGCCAGCAGCTTCGGGTTGTCTGAGGCTTTCTTT
>TRBJ1-5|TRBV7-2|-|TRBD1
CASSLYADRLQPQHF
TGTGCCAGCAGCTTATACGCGGACAGGCTTCAGCCCCAGCATTTT
>TRBJ1-2|TRBV5-1|-|-
CASSLVMGSEYGYTF
TGCGCCAGCAGCTTGGTCATGGGTTCGGAGTATGGCTACACCTTC
>TRBJ1-1|TRBV24-1|-|TRBD1
CATSDQGQVRGNTEAFF
TGTGCCACCAGTGACCAAGGACAGGTTCGAGGGAACACTGAAGCTTTCTTT
>TRBJ2-3|TRBV7-9|few|-
CASSSPPTDTQYF
TGTGCCAGCAGTTCCCCTCCCACAGATACGCAGTATTTT
>TRBJ2-5|TRBV2|once|TRBD1
CASMGQVEETQYF
TGTGCCAGCATGGGACAGGTTGAAGAGACCCAGTACTTC
>TRBJ1-5|TRBV15|few|-
CATSSRGYQPQHF
TGTGCCACCAGCAGCAGGGGCTATCAGCCCCAGCATTTT
>TRBJ1-4|TRBV2|-|TRBD1
CASRTGTGREKLFF
TGTGCCAGCAGAACCGGGACAGGGCGCGAAAAACTGTTTTTT
>TRBJ1-1|TRBV3-1/TRBV3-2|-|-
CASSPGTSNTEAFF
TGTGCCAGCAGCCCCGGGACATCGAACACTGAAGCTTTCTTT
>TRBJ1-6|TRBV7-8|-|-
CASSLGSSPYNSPLHF
TGTGCCAGCAGCTTAGGGTCCAGTCCCTATAATTCACCCCTCCACTTT
>TRBJ1-2|TRBV28|-|-
CASGTIPGDGYTF
TGTGCCAGCGGGACCATCCCGGGGGACGGCTACACCTTC
>TRBJ2-5|TRBV14|-|TRBD2
CASSQLAGARGETQYF
TGTGCCAGCAGCCAACTAGCGGGGGCCCGAGGGGAGACCCAGTACTTC
>TRBJ1-3|TRBV18|-|TRBD1
CASSPGQGAGNTIYF
TGTGCCAGCTCACCAGGACAGGGGGCTGGAAACACCATATATTTT
>TRBJ1-4|TRBV2|once|TRBD1
CASSGRQGAANEKLFF
TGTGCCAGCAGCGGAAGACAGGGTGCAGCTAATGAAAAACTGTTTTTT
>TRBJ1-1|TRBV6-6|few|-
CASTSHGNTEAFF
TGTGCCAGCACCTCGCACGGGAACACTGAAGCTTTCTTT
>TRBJ2-7|TRBV7-9|-|-
CASTARGAAEQYF
TGTGCCAGCACGGCCCGGGGGGCGGCCGAGCAGTACTTC
>TRBJ2-2|TRBV6-2/TRBV6-3|-|TRBD2
CASSYQGLVRELFF
TGTGCCAGCAGTTACCAGGGACTAGTCCGGGAGCTGTTTTTT
>TRBJ2-7|TRBV4-3|-|-
CASSQVSGGAYEQYF
TGCGCCAGCAGCCAAGTATCGGGGGGCGCCTACGAGCAGTACTTC
>TRBJ2-7|TRBV6-2/TRBV6-3|-|-
CASSYLTGISEQYF
TGTGCCAGCAGTTACCTAACAGGGATTTCCGAGCAGTACTTC
>TRBJ1-2|TRBV5-6|-|-
CASSLGGGYGYTF
TGTGCCAGCAGCCTCGGGGGGGGCTATGGCTACACCTTC
>TRBJ1-2|TRBV29-1|-|-
CSVVVRQDYGYTF
TGCAGCGTTGTAGTTCGGCAGGACTATGGCTACACCTTC
>TRBJ2-5|TRBV12-3/TRBV12-4|-|-
CASTQSPGTQYF
TGTGCCAGCACACAAAGCCCAGGGACCCAGTACTTC
>TRBJ1-6|TRBV4-1|-|-
CASSHRVADSPLHF
TGCGCCAGCAGCCACAGGGTTGCTGATTCACCCCTCCACTTT
>TRBJ2-3|TRBV5-1|-|TRBD2
CASSLSQRGPTDTQYF
TGCGCCAGCAGCTTGTCTCAGCGGGGGCCCACAGATACGCAGTATTTT
>TRBJ1-6|TRBV25-1|-|-
CASSEESGRGYNSPLHF
TGTGCCAGCAGTGAAGAGTCGGGCAGGGGCTACAATTCACCCCTCCACTTT
>TRBJ1-5|TRBV7-9|-|TRBD1
CASSLVHRGLGQPQHF
TGTGCCAGCAGCTTAGTTCACAGGGGGCTTGGTCAGCCCCAGCATTTT
>TRBJ2-1|TRBV5-8|-|TRBD1
CASSGGDRATGNEQFF
TGTGCCAGCAGCGGCGGGGACAGGGCTACGGGCAATGAGCAGTTCTTC
>TRBJ2-3|TRBV5-1|-|-
CASSLAVDRITDTQYF
TGCGCCAGCAGCTTGGCCGTCGACAGAATCACAGATACGCAGTATTTT
>TRBJ2-4|TRBV7-2|-|-
CASSLVTRDIQYF
TGTGCCAGCAGCTTAGTGACTAGGGACATTCAGTACTTC
>TRBJ2-5|TRBV5-6|-|-
CASMQGGYQETQYF
TGTGCCAGCATGCAGGGTGGGTACCAAGAGACCCAGTACTTC
>TRBJ1-6|TRBV7-6|-|TRBD1
CASSSDRGGNSPLHF
TGTGCCAGCAGCTCGGACAGGGGCGGCAATTCACCCCTCCACTTT
>TRBJ2-7|TRBV14|-|TRBD2
CASSLGLAGSYEQYF
TGTGCCAGCAGCCTAGGACTAGCGGGGTCCTACGAGCAGTACTTC
>TRBJ1-5|TRBV6-5|-|-
CASAFGRGSNQPQHF
TGTGCCAGCGCTTTCGGCCGGGGTAGCAATCAGCCCCAGCATTTT
>TRBJ1-3|TRBV4-2|-|-
CASSQDRVRGNTIYF
TGTGCCAGCAGCCAAGACAGGGTACGAGGAAACACCATATATTTT
>TRBJ1-1|TRBV15|-|TRBD1
CATSVNYPGQGVARMNTEAFF
TGTGCCACCAGTGTAAACTATCCGGGACAGGGTGTAGCCCGAATGAACACTGAAGCTTTCTTT
>TRBJ1-4|TRBV7-9|-|-
CASSRGRLGEKLFF
TGTGCCAGCAGCCGAGGGCGGTTAGGTGAAAAACTGTTTTTT
>TRBJ2-1|TRBV27|-|TRBD1
CASSLGQGVYNEQFF
TGTGCCAGCAGTTTAGGCCAGGGGGTATACAATGAGCAGTTCTTC